The TCR beta chain described here comes from a study of low-dose radiotherapy and immunotherapy resistance in tumors. Time point defined: before trial treatment. This clonotype was counted ten times or more. V lost 4 bases, J lost 5 bases, and 5 bases stayed unmatched. The CDR3 sequence is 14 residues long. The germline CDR1 and CDR2 sequences are SGHRS and YFSETQ. Priming of first-strand cDNA relied on TRAV- and TRBV-specific primers (covering alpha and beta chains). TCR amplification involved around 22 PCR cycles with a constant-region primer and V-primer adapter. TCRdb re-derived calls from the reads in MiXCR, one entry per CDR3 protein. The sample lists 55,000 to 70,000 distinct CDR3 sequences; under 30% were seen once.

The rearrangement links TRBV5-1 to TRBJ2-5; 10 positions match TRBD2. The sequences come from PBMCs, collected before treatment. The receptor's source is a male donor with prostate cancer. DNA for the CDR3: TGCGCCAGCAGCCTAGGGACTAGCGTTGAGACCCAGTACTTC. Its translation: CASSLGTSVETQYF.